This TCR beta chain emerged from a study of shared clonotypes between healthy human individuals. After removal of 3 bases from V and 0 bases from J, the junction contained 8 bases not matched to a gene. The CDR3 sequence is 17 residues long. From germline, CDR1 is MGHRA and CDR2 YSYEKL. Profiled with immunoSEQ multiplex PCR; TCRdb holds only in-frame clones, not every one. In the table there are about 1,800,000 clones, about 94% of which are singletons. Naive CD8 cells lacked CD45RO and underwent positive selection for CCR7, leaving out terminally differentiated effector memory CD45RA+ cells. The genes are TRBV4-1 and TRBJ1-2; 9 bases line up with TRBD1. The sample consisted of naive CD8+ T cells sorted from blood. This clonotype was obtained from a man aged 18-30 years in good health. The CDR3 region has the DNA TGCGCCAGCAGCCACCCCGGGACAGGGCCCTCTAACTATGGCTACACCTTC. Translated, it gives CASSHPGTGPSNYGYTF.